The present entry profiles one T cell receptor beta chain with its context. At one end the junction does not follow the germline gene, possibly because of a read error. The sample originates from a study of shared clonotypes between healthy human individuals. The CDR3 sequence is 11 residues long. Germline CDR1 and CDR2: MNHNS and SASEGT. The data were produced by immunoSEQ multiplex PCR, yet TCRdb's version contains in-frame clones alone and is incomplete. The sample carries roughly 590,000 clones, 95% to 96% recorded once. In the naive CD8 group, cells lacked CD45RO and were positively selected for CCR7, so terminally differentiated effector memory CD45RA+ cells were left out.

This rearrangement joins TRBV6-1 to TRBJ2-1; D is undetermined. The receptor's source is a woman aged 25-40 years in good health. Sequencing was performed on naive CD8+ T cells sorted from blood. The CDR3 reads CASSESLERFF. The CDR3 DNA is TGTGCCAGCAGTGAAAGCCTAGAGCGGTTCTTC.